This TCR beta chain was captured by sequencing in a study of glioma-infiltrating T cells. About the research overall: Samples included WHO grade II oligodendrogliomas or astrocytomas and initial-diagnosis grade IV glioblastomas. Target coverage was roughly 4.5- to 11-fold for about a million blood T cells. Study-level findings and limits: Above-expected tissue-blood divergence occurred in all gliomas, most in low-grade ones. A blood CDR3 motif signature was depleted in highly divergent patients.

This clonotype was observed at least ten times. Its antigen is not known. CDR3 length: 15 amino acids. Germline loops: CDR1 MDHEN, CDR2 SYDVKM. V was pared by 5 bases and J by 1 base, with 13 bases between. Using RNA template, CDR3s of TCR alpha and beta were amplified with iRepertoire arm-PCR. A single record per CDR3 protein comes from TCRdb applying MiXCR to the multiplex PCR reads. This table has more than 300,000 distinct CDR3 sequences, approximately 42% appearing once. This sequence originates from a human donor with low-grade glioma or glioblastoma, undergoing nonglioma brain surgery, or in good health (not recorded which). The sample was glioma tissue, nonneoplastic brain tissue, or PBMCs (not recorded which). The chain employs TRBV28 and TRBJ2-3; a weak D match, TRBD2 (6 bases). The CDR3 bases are TGTGCCAGCAGTACCTCTAGCGTGCGCACAGATACGCAGTATTTT. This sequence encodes CASSTSSVRTDTQYF.